The clone carrying this TCR beta chain was seen a few times. Its antigen is unidentified. The data are from a study of T-cell memory formation after mild COVID-19. The study's findings and limits: Clones that shrank (day 15 to 85) were balanced CD4/CD8, whereas later expanders leaned CD4+. Contracting clones localized mainly to CM and EM when CD4+ and mainly to EMRA when CD8+. Pre-infection memory showed some responding clones, and this suggested that cross-reactive memory joined.

With constant-segment primers, 5'RACE yielded cDNA libraries of TCR alpha and TCR beta that carried sample barcodes and UMIs. TCRdb reprocessed the 5' RACE reads with MiXCR, giving one entry per CDR3 protein. The sample carries over 350,000 distinct CDR3 sequences, more than 20% recorded once. V was trimmed by 1 base and J by 3 bases, leaving 7 bases between them. The CDR3 consists of 13 residues. CDR1 is SGHVS and CDR2 is FQNEAQ in the germline V gene. The sequence was obtained from an adult woman who had mild COVID-19 (a few samples of this study predate the infection). Cell type and time point are not known. The sequencing sample was made of PBMCs or a T cell subset sorted from them (not recorded which). The chain carries TRBV7-8 and TRBJ2-7; D is ambiguous. Written as DNA, the CDR3 is TGTGCCAGCAGCTTAGTGACCCACTACGAGCAGTACTTC. Amino acids: CASSLVTHYEQYF.